These 18 T cell receptor beta chains were all obtained from the same sample, sequenced in a study of neurological immune-mediated disorders. TCRdb analysed the 5' RACE reads with MiXCR anew, one entry per CDR3 protein. The table includes some 86,000 distinct CDR3 sequences, just over 2.5% detected once. Sequences were obtained from PBMCs. The receptors were sampled from a woman younger than 45 with multiple sclerosis.

This clonotype was seen repeatedly, ten times or more. The V call is TRBV20-1, the J call TRBJ2-5, with 11 bases matching TRBD2. The CDR3 extends over 17 amino acids. Germline CDR1 reads DFQATT; CDR2 reads SNEGSKA (reference sequence). With 3 bases clipped from V and 4 bases from J, the junction kept 13 bases outside the gene matches. DNA of the CDR3: TGCAGTGCTAGCGCCTATAGTTCTAGCGGGAGGTCAGAGACCCAGTACTTC. This gives the protein CSASAYSSSGRSETQYF.

This clonotype was counted a few times. One end of the junction varies from germline; a read error may be responsible. The chain has TRBV12-3 or TRBV12-4 and TRBJ2-2; D could derive from TRBD1 or TRBD2 (5 bases each). CDR3 length: 12 residues. This chain's CDR3 is CAGSLDTGALFF. The CDR3 bases are TGTGCCGGCAGTTTGGACACCGGGGCGCTGTTTTTT.

In its sample, this clonotype was seen many times. The chain combines TRBV28 with TRBJ1-5; D perhaps matches TRBD1 (6 bases). From germline, CDR1 is MDHEN and CDR2 SYDVKM. The CDR3 has 14 amino acids. The ends were cut back, 6 bases at V and 1 base at J, with 10 bases in the middle. CDR3 sequence (DNA): TGTGCCAGCAGGCAGGGGCGAAGCAATCAGCCCCAGCATTTT. The encoded protein is CASRQGRSNQPQHF.

This clonotype was found many times. The gene calls are TRBV6-6 and TRBJ1-2, with TRBD1 as a possible D gene (5 bases). The CDR3 spans 15 residues. CDR1 is MNHNY, CDR2 SVGAGI, per germline (reference sequence). Between the trimmed V and J ends, which lost 2 bases and 3 bases, there was a span of 13 bases. Here the CDR3 reads CASSYAGTGDYGYTF. CDR3 sequence (DNA): TGTGCCAGCAGTTACGCTGGCACGGGGGACTATGGCTACACCTTC.

This clonotype was seen many times. The V call is TRBV7-9, the J call TRBJ2-5; the match to TRBD2 covers 8 bases. Trimming cost V 9 bases and J 4 bases; bases outside gene matches: 13. Germline V gene data show CDR1 as SEHNR and CDR2 as FQNEAQ (reference sequence). This CDR3 region has 15 residues. For the CDR3, the DNA is TGTGCCAGTAATAGCGGGGCGGCCCTCCGAGAGACCCAGTACTTC. Its translation: CASNSGAALRETQYF.

This clonotype was seen repeatedly, ten times or more. The V and J genes are TRBV15 and TRBJ2-2; 8 bases are shared with TRBD2. The CDR3 sequence is 15 residues long. Germline lookup yields CDR1 LNHNV and CDR2 YYDKDF (reference sequence). Losses at the gene ends were 7 bases for V and 3 bases for J; bases not matched to a gene: 7. CDR3 nucleotide sequence: TGTGCCACCACCTCGGGAGGGCTACACACCGGGGAGCTGTTTTTT. Amino acids: CATTSGGLHTGELFF.

This clonotype was recorded at least ten times. This chain uses TRBV5-8 with TRBJ2-1, with no clear D. The CDR3 runs to 16 residues. Germline CDR1 reads SGHTS; CDR2 reads YDEGEE. Trimming removed 0 bases at V and 3 bases at J, with 13 bases between. CDR3 bases: TGTGCCAGCAGCTTGGGTACAGAAGTCTTCTACAATGAGCAGTTCTTC. It specifies CASSLGTEVFYNEQFF.

This sequence joins TRBV5-4 and TRBJ2-1; TRBD2 might be the D (5 bases). The germline CDR1 and CDR2 sequences are SGHNT and YYREEE (reference sequence). Trimming removed 0 bases from V and 5 bases from J, with 9 bases in between. The CDR3 consists of 14 residues. CDR3 in amino acids: CASSLGESHNEQFF. The CDR3 DNA follows: TGTGCCAGCAGCTTGGGGGAGTCCCACAATGAGCAGTTCTTC.

This clonotype was detected many times. This sequence joins TRBV7-2 and TRBJ2-5; 7 bases are shared with TRBD1. Germline V gene sequence: CDR1 SGHTA, CDR2 FQGNSA. J was trimmed by 7 bases and V by 1 base; bases with no gene match: 15. This CDR3 is 17 amino acids long. The CDR3 here is CASSLGLSTGNQGTQYF. In DNA form, the CDR3 reads TGTGCCAGCAGCTTAGGGTTGTCGACAGGGAACCAGGGGACCCAGTACTTC.

This clonotype was observed at least ten times. The CDR3 region is CASSYDLREGGTDTQYF. The CDR3, as DNA: TGTGCCAGCAGTTACGACCTGCGGGAAGGGGGCACAGATACGCAGTATTTT. V usage is TRBV6-5 and J usage is TRBJ2-3; a weak D match, TRBD2 (6 bases). Germline CDR1 and CDR2: MNHEY and SVGAGI. CDR3 length: 17 amino acids. The V end lost 2 bases, the J end lost 1 base, and 16 bases lay between the germline ends.

In this sample, this clonotype turned up many times. This chain links TRBV7-2 with TRBJ2-7; either TRBD1 or TRBD2 may fit D (5 bases each). Per germline, CDR1 SGHTA and CDR2 FQGNSA. The ends were cut back, 5 bases at V and 3 bases at J, with 14 bases in the middle. CDR3 length: 14 amino acids. The CDR3 sequence is CASSNRGAGYEQYF. The CDR3 DNA reads TGTGCCAGCAGCAATCGGGGCGCGGGCTACGAGCAGTACTTC. The whole variable domain, filled in from reference TRBV7-2 and TRBJ2-7, reads GAGVSQSPSNKVTEKGKDVELRCDPISGHTALYWYRQSLGQGLEFLIYFQGNSAPDKSGLPSDRFSAERTGGSVSTLTIQRTQQEDSAVYLCASSNRGAGYEQYFGPGTRLTVT.

This clonotype was counted ten times or more. V is TRBV29-1 and J is TRBJ1-1; D not certain. The V and J ends lost 1 base and 0 bases respectively, with 12 bases between them. This CDR3 has 15 residues. Germline CDR1 is SQVTM and CDR2 is ANQGSEA. CDR3 sequence reads: CSVEVPMVMNTEAFF. The CDR3 DNA is TGCAGCGTTGAAGTCCCTATGGTGATGAACACTGAAGCTTTCTTT. The full variable domain, in which reference TRBV29-1 and TRBJ1-1 provide the parts outside the CDR3, is SAVISQKPSRDICQRGTSLTIQCQVDSQVTMMFWYRQQPGQSLTLIATANQGSEATYESGFVIDKFPISRPNLTFSTLTVSNMSPEDSSIYLCSVEVPMVMNTEAFFGQGTRLTVV.

This clonotype was seen repeatedly, ten times or more. CDR3 in amino acids: CSVVGDTQYF. In DNA, the CDR3 is TGCAGCGTTGTCGGGGATACGCAGTATTTT. This sequence joins TRBV29-1 and TRBJ2-3; D uncertain. CDR3 length: 10 amino acids. In germline, CDR1 is SQVTM, CDR2 ANQGSEA. V lost 4 bases and J lost 6, with 5 bases in between.

At least ten counts were recorded for this clonotype. The genes are TRBV5-1 and TRBJ2-2; 7 positions match TRBD1. V was clipped by 4 bases and J by 4 bases; unmatched bases: 10. CDR1 is SGHRS and CDR2 is YFSETQ in the germline V gene. The CDR3 covers 16 residues. CDR3 in DNA: TGCGCCAGCAGCAAGGGTCAGGGGGTGATCACCGGGGAGCTGTTTTTT. It encodes CASSKGQGVITGELFF.

This clonotype was detected many times. The genes are TRBV21-1 and TRBJ1-1; the listed D gene, TRBD1, was not tested against the DNA. TRBV21-1 is described as a pseudogene. The CDR3 contains 21 residues. The CDR3 loop is CASTSLIEKRGRGCSGTEAFF. For the CDR3, the DNA is TGTGCCAGCACCTCCTTGATCGAAAAACGAGGCAGGGGATGTAGCGGAACTGAAGCTTTCTTT.

This clonotype was found a few times. A much more abundant neighbour one base away suggests this may be a read error. The chain has TRBV7-9 and TRBJ1-1; D is undetermined. This CDR3 spans 10 amino acids. V lost 7 bases, J lost 10 bases, and 10 bases lay in between. Germline CDR1 reads SEHNR; CDR2 reads FQNEAQ (reference sequence). CDR3 residues: CASMGAAAFF. CDR3 DNA: TGTGCCAGCATGGGCGCTGCAGCTTTCTTT.

The V gene is TRBV5-5, the J gene TRBJ2-7; 8 positions match TRBD2. J gave up 0 bases and V 5 bases, and 13 bases lay outside the gene matches. Germline V lookup: CDR1 SGHKS, CDR2 YYEKEE (reference sequence). This CDR3 comprises 17 residues. The CDR3 DNA reads TGTGCCAGCAGTCCCCACGGGCGGGAGGTTAGCTCCTACGAGCAGTACTTC. Translating gives CASSPHGREVSSYEQYF.

As for this clonotype: A read error may explain this, as a much larger clone is one base away. The chain is built from TRBV5-1 and TRBJ2-2; TRBD2 matches 12 bases. In germline, CDR1 is SGHRS, CDR2 YFSETQ. CDR3 length: 15 amino acids. In nucleotides, the CDR3 is TGCGCCAGCAGCGGACTAGCGGGATCCACCGGGGGGCTGTTTTTT. This sequence encodes CASSGLAGSTGGLFF. Together with reference TRBV5-1 and TRBJ2-2, the CDR3 gives the full variable domain: KAGVTQTPRYLIKTRGQQVTLSCSPISGHRSVSWYQQTPGQGLQFLFEYFSETQRNKGNFPGRFSGRQFSNSRSEMNVSTLELGDSALYLCASSGLAGSTGGLFFGEGSRLTVL.